This T cell receptor (beta chain) was profiled in a study of CD8+CD57+ T cells in acquired aplastic anemia. Overall study context: Across the sorted CD4+ and CD8+ cells, DNA amounts averaged about 3.2 ug.

Investigators profiled TCR beta VDJ and CDR3 from genomic DNA template. TCRdb called the reads again in MiXCR, with one record for every CDR3 protein. The sample has some 170,000 distinct CDR3 sequences; 71% are singletons. Of note for this clonotype: Its matching antigen is unknown.

Patients chosen for sequencing had CD8+CD57+ cells that had expanded, as shown by flow cytometry. Findings and limits, study-wide: A set of approximately 29 CD8+ CDR3 sequences was shared between patients and controls, and these sequences appeared highly expressed in patients.

J lost 6 bases, V lost 4 bases, and 8 bases had no gene match. Germline V lookup: CDR1 SGHVS, CDR2 FQNEAQ. The length of the CDR3 is 15 residues. The origin of this receptor is a human donor with aplastic anemia. Sequenced sample: sorted CD4+, CD8+, or CD8+CD57+ T cells (not recorded which) from PBMCs. The rearrangement uses TRBV7-8 and TRBJ1-3, with 8 bases that match TRBD1. The CDR3 DNA follows: TGTGCCAGCAGCTCCTATACAGGGGGGCCAAACACCATATATTTT. This gives the protein CASSSYTGGPNTIYF. The full variable domain, rest sourced from reference TRBV7-8 and TRBJ1-3, is GAGVSQSPRYKVAKRGQDVALRCDPISGHVSLFWYQQALGQGPEFLTYFQNEAQLDKSGLPSDRFFAERPEGSVSTLKIQRTQQEDSAVYLCASSSYTGGPNTIYFGEGSWLTVV.